This TCR beta chain was recovered during a study of shared clonotypes between healthy human individuals (dated by TCRdb to the early 2020s). Turning to the overall study: Three men and a couple of women, aged 18 to 49 years, made up the cohort. For each donor, CD4 naive and CD4 memory were each run on three plates, CD8 naive on two plates, and CD8 memory on one plate. Each donor's leukapheresis produced roughly between roughly 0.9 and 8.9 billion PBMCs. To increase sequencing depth and limit assay-specific biases, TCR repertoire library preparation and sequencing were carried out by different laboratories using diverse techniques. The study deeply sequenced blood TCR repertoires of about 5 healthy adults to estimate repertoire size and the extent of clonotype sharing between individuals.

V is clipped by 0 bases and J by 2 bases, and the sequence between their germline boundaries is 7 bases long. CDR1 MNHEY and CDR2 SVGAGI were looked up in the germline V gene. The CDR3 has 15 amino acids, counting the end cysteine and phenylalanine. This entry keeps only the CDR3 DNA: 45 bases, framed from base 1. Donors were healthy HIV-negative adults with no recently reported acute infections or vaccinations. Every donor was a Caucasian adult residing in Nashville, Tennessee, USA. CD4+ T cells were enriched by magnetic negative selection, after which naive cells were positively selected on CD45RA and the negative fraction was taken as the memory subset. Blood was obtained by leukapheresis, after which PBMCs were separated by Ficoll-Histopaque density gradient centrifugation and cryopreserved in liquid nitrogen vapor phase. Analytical flow cytometry was used to check the purity and quantity of each magnetically sorted T cell population. Each sorted fraction had its genomic DNA isolated and then quantified by UV absorbance on a Nanodrop 2000c.

TCR CDR3 regions were amplified from genomic DNA by multiplex PCR using the deep immunoSEQ assay. Extracted genomic DNA from each cell subset was distributed evenly across all wells of several immunoSEQ 96-well plates, and each plate was treated as a replicate. For sorted subsets, approximately 200 ng of genomic DNA, equivalent to 25,000 to 35,000 T cell genomes, went into each replicate PCR. Purified libraries were quantified with a Qubit 3.0 fluorometer, sized on a Bioanalyzer 2100, and re-quantified with the KAPA Library Quantification kit. Every immunoSEQ 96-well plate was sequenced on a separate single-read 150-cycle Illumina NextSeq 550 flow cell. The authors' pipeline ran thus. The immunoSEQ output contained only junctional sequences without quality scores, so filtering could not match that applied to full-length reads. To assign V/J genes and CDR3, sequences were annotated using PyIR, a Python wrapper for IgBLAST v1.9, with IMGT germline references. Reads were removed for weak V/J assignments (E-value above 1e-6), missing CDR3, stop codons, out-of-frame junctions, or ambiguous translated residues. V3J clonotypes were defined as sequences sharing the same inferred V gene, J gene, and CDR3 amino acid sequence. Percentage overlap between repertoires was computed as shared unique clonotypes divided by the size of the smaller repertoire. Repertoire richness was assessed with RTK rarefaction, the Chao1 estimator, and Recon v2.1 estimates of unobserved clonotypes. Generation probabilities were computed with OLGA for all TCRbeta clonotypes obtained by the gDNA method from several donors. In TCRdb, the immuneACCESS table is reduced to in-frame sequences with V and J assigned. These tables do not hold every clone; where another copy was compared, an unresolved V gene accounts for under half, and the others remain unexplained. Clone size and the V and J calls come from that table; the DNA yielded D and trimming. The sample table shows 1.6 million or so clones, and 97% to 99% are seen once. The leading ten clones occupy 0.36% of the sample.

What the work shows at the level of the full study, not this receptor alone: Larger estimated clonotype richness was generally found for naive subsets than for memory subsets. Pairwise subsampling indicated that sequencing depth was expected to affect the degree of clonotype sharing among donors. Roughly 5% of naive CD4, approximately 3.7% of naive CD8, roughly 2.4% of memory CD4, and 0.35% to 0.5% of memory CD8 clonotypes were shared across several donors. Incomplete sequencing was indicated by rarefaction of sorted-subset datasets, despite the large sequencing depth. The genetic and exposure-history diversity represented was limited by the small number of donors. Sampling was restricted to blood, and TCR repertoires in tissue are likely to differ from TCR repertoires in blood. Clonotypes shared by all four sorted-subset donors showed higher generation probabilities than non-shared clonotypes.

Turning to this clone: The antigen this receptor binds is unknown. There are no base qualities to consult, and no much larger clone falls within one base.

Rearrangement joined TRBV6-5 to TRBJ2-2; the D gene assignment is ambiguous. What was sequenced was naive CD4+ T cells sorted from blood. The sample's cell subset or site, from its label and the paper: CD45RA+ positively selected. The clonotype comes from a man between 25 and 39 years old in good health. For the CDR3, the sequence is CASSYSRVNTGELFF. The DNA sequence is as follows: TGTGCCAGCAGTTACTCGCGCGTTAACACCGGGGAGCTGTTTTTT.